Listed below are T cell receptor beta chains from one sample, sequenced in a study of blood T cells in healthy people across ages. TCRdb reanalysed the 5' RACE reads using MiXCR and keeps one entry per CDR3 protein. The table lists about 1.4 million distinct CDR3 sequences, approximately 60% of them singletons, with 5.5% to 8% in the top ten. The specimen sequenced was blood. These receptors were taken from a man aged 18 to 35 in good health. The CDR3 runs from the conserved cysteine through the conserved F or W. The order of the fields is D gene, clone size, J gene, V gene, CDR3 DNA, CDR3 protein. The D gene is left open where the match is weak. The size entry is marked missing in some rows and otherwise reads once, few, many or a size class.

TRBD1 - TRBJ2-6 TRBV5-1 TGCGCCAGCAGCCTTGGGACAGTTGGGGCCAACGTCCTGACTTTC CASSLGTVGANVLTF
- few TRBJ1-1 TRBV29-1 TGCAGCCTAAGACAGAGGTCAGCGGACACTGAAGCTTTCTTT CSLRQRSADTEAFF
- - TRBJ2-1 TRBV5-5 TGTGCCAGCAGCCCCTACCCGTTGGCCAAGGAGCAGTTCTTC CASSPYPLAKEQFF
- - TRBJ2-4 TRBV4-3 TGCGCCAGCAGCCAAGGGACAGCGAGCAACATTCAGTACTTC CASSQGTASNIQYF
- once TRBJ1-2 TRBV4-2 TGTGCCAGCAGCCAAGAAGGTAGTACGGGGGGACAACGCTATGGCTACACCTTC CASSQEGSTGGQRYGYTF
TRBD1 many TRBJ2-3 TRBV10-3 TGTGCCATCAGTGAGTTTGACAGGGGAAAAGATACGCAGTATTTT CAISEFDRGKDTQYF
- - TRBJ2-7 TRBV6-5 TGTGCCAGCAGTTCCCCCCTCGCCGGTAGTGGATACGAGCAGTACTTC CASSSPLAGSGYEQYF
TRBD1 - TRBJ1-6 TRBV4-1 TGCGCCAGCAGCCAAGCGCCGGGACAGTATAATTCACCCCTCCACTTT CASSQAPGQYNSPLHF
TRBD1 few TRBJ2-7 TRBV6-1 TGTGCCAGCCGACAGGGGTACTACGAGCAGTACTTC CASRQGYYEQYF
- - TRBJ2-1 TRBV15 TGTGCCACCAGCATTTCTAGCGACCTACCCAATGAGCAGTTCTTC CATSISSDLPNEQFF
- - TRBJ2-1 TRBV4-1 TGCGCCAGCAGCCCATTTCTTAAGCCGACCCCCTACAATGAGCAGTTCTTC CASSPFLKPTPYNEQFF
- - TRBJ1-1 TRBV18 TGTACCAGCTCACCCCAATTGGAAGGGTTGAACACTGAAGCTTTCTTT CTSSPQLEGLNTEAFF
TRBD2 - TRBJ2-3 TRBV2 TGTGCCAGCAAAGTTGAGCGGGGGGTTTCAGATACGCAGTATTTT CASKVERGVSDTQYF
TRBD1 - TRBJ1-5 TRBV7-9 TGTGCCAGCAGTTCCGGGACAGGAGACTATAGCAATCAGCCCCAGCATTTT CASSSGTGDYSNQPQHF
TRBD1 - TRBJ1-4 TRBV20-1 TGCAGTGCTAGAGTGTCAGGGGGAGAAAAACTGTTTTTT CSARVSGGEKLFF
- - TRBJ2-2 TRBV5-6 TGTGCCAGCAGCTTGTTCAGCCCTTCGGGCACCGGGGAGCTGTTTTTT CASSLFSPSGTGELFF
TRBD1 - TRBJ2-5 TRBV20-1 TGCAGTGCTAGAAGCCAACAGGGGGCAGAGGAGACCCAGTACTTC CSARSQQGAEETQYF
TRBD2 once TRBJ2-4 TRBV3-1 TGTGCCAGCAGCCAAGAAGGCGGGAGAGGGGACATTCAGTACTTC CASSQEGGRGDIQYF
- - TRBJ2-5 TRBV28 TGTGCCAGCAGTCCCCAGGGATTTGAGACCCAGTACTTC CASSPQGFETQYF
- - TRBJ2-3 TRBV15 TGTGCCACCAGCAGTATGGTTCTCCCTAGCACAGATACGCAGTATTTT CATSSMVLPSTDTQYF
- - TRBJ2-7 TRBV7-8 TGTGCCAGCAGCTTCCGGGACTTTGTCCACGAGCAGTACTTC CASSFRDFVHEQYF
- few TRBJ1-5 TRBV25-1 TGTGCCAGCAGTCCCGTCGGTTATAGCAATCAGCCCCAGCATTTT CASSPVGYSNQPQHF
- few TRBJ2-5 TRBV4-1 TGCGCCAGCAGCCTTCTTCCATGGGAGACCCAGTACTTC CASSLLPWETQYF
- once TRBJ2-7 TRBV5-5 TGTGCCAGCAGCTTGATCCCCTGGGGAAGGGAGACCTACGAGCAGTACTTC CASSLIPWGRETYEQYF
- - TRBJ2-5 TRBV12-3/TRBV12-4 TGTGCCAGCACCCCCGACCAAGAGACCCAGTACTTC CASTPDQETQYF
- - TRBJ2-1 TRBV20-1 TGCAGTGCTATCTCCCAGGGGTATAATGAGCAGTTCTTC CSAISQGYNEQFF
TRBD1 - TRBJ2-1 TRBV20-1 TGCAGTGCCCGGACAGGGGGAAATGAGCAGTTCTTC CSARTGGNEQFF
TRBD1 - TRBJ1-2 TRBV6-1 TGTGCCAGCAGTGAAGCAGGGGGCGGGGAGACGCGGGGCTACACCTTC CASSEAGGGETRGYTF
TRBD1 once TRBJ2-7 TRBV12-3/TRBV12-4 TGTGCCAGCAGTCCGTCTCCGAAGGGACAGGGGGATAAGCTCTACGAGCAGTACTTC CASSPSPKGQGDKLYEQYF
- - TRBJ2-3 TRBV28 TGTGCCACCCACCCGACTTCAATCACAGATACGCAGTATTTT CATHPTSITDTQYF
- - TRBJ2-7 TRBV20-1 TGCAGTGCTAGAGATGTGGGGCGGAGCTCCTACGAGCAGTACTTC CSARDVGRSSYEQYF
- - TRBJ1-2 TRBV6-5 TGTGCCAGCAGTTACTCGAAAGCCCTCGATGGCTACACCTTC CASSYSKALDGYTF
- - TRBJ2-1 TRBV20-1 TGCAGTGCTAGAGAAAGGGGACGGCAAGAGCAGTTCTTC CSARERGRQEQFF
- - TRBJ2-5 TRBV29-1 TGCAGCTGGGCGGCGCAGCAAGAGACCCAGTACTTC CSWAAQQETQYF
TRBD1 - TRBJ2-3 TRBV4-2 TGTGCCAGCAGTCAACCTCTTAGACAGGGTGCGCAGTATTTT CASSQPLRQGAQYF
- - TRBJ2-1 TRBV27 TGTGCCAGCAGTTTATCAGGGTATATCTACAATGAGCAGTTCTTC CASSLSGYIYNEQFF
TRBD2 - TRBJ2-1 TRBV20-1 TGCAGTGCTAGGGGTCTAGCGGGAGTGATACAGTTCTTC CSARGLAGVIQFF
TRBD2 - TRBJ2-1 TRBV20-1 TGCAGTGCTATTCAGACTAGCGGTACCTACAATGAGCAGTTCTTC CSAIQTSGTYNEQFF
- - TRBJ2-1 TRBV12-3/TRBV12-4 TGTGCCAGCAGTTCTGCCGGGGATTCCTACAATGAGCAGTTCTTC CASSSAGDSYNEQFF
- - TRBJ2-7 TRBV7-2 TGTGCCAGCAGCTTAGCTACCAGGGCCTACGAGCAGTACTTC CASSLATRAYEQYF
- - TRBJ2-7 TRBV10-3 TGTGCCATCAGTGAGGAGGGGGGCAGGTCCGAGCAGTACTTC CAISEEGGRSEQYF
- - TRBJ2-6 TRBV25-1 TGTGCCGGCAGTCCGGTGGCTGGGGCCAACGTCCTGACTTTC CAGSPVAGANVLTF
- - TRBJ2-2 TRBV5-1 TGCGCCAGCAGCCCAAGGGGGGGGGCCGCCGGGGAGCTGTTTTTT CASSPRGGAAGELFF
- - TRBJ2-7 TRBV11-2 TGTGCCAGCAGCTATACAGGGTTCTACTACAAGCAGTACTTC CASSYTGFYYKQYF
- - TRBJ2-1 TRBV2 TGTGCCTGCCACAGAACAGAGCAGTTCTTC CACHRTEQFF
TRBD1 few TRBJ2-5 TRBV7-6 TGTGCCAGCAGCTCCCTAAGACAGGGCGGTCAAGAGACCCAGTACTTC CASSSLRQGGQETQYF
- - TRBJ1-6 TRBV27 TGTGCCAGCAGTTTATTAGGGCCTAGCTCCTATAATTCACCCCTCCACTTT CASSLLGPSSYNSPLHF
- few TRBJ2-1 TRBV7-2 TGTGCCAGCAGCCCCCCCCGGGCAGATGAGCAGTTCTTC CASSPPRADEQFF
TRBD1 few TRBJ2-7 TRBV19 TGTGCCAGTAGTACGGGACAGGGAGCGGGCGAGCAGTACTTC CASSTGQGAGEQYF
- few TRBJ2-1 TRBV29-1 TGCAGCGTCGCGGGGAGCATTATGTCTGAGTACAATGAGCAGTTCTTC CSVAGSIMSEYNEQFF
- - TRBJ2-2 TRBV7-2 TGTGCCACCCCCACGGGAAACACCGGGGAGCTGTTTTTT CATPTGNTGELFF
TRBD1 few TRBJ1-5 TRBV2 TGTGCCAGCGGTGGGACAGGGGAAAATCAGCCCCAGCATTTT CASGGTGENQPQHF
- - TRBJ2-6 TRBV21-1 TGTGCCAGCAGCGACAGACAGGGGAATTCTGGGGCCAACGTCCTGACTTTC CASSDRQGNSGANVLTF
- - TRBJ2-4 TRBV20-1 TGCAGTGCTAGTGGGACAGAAACTCTACGGGAGCAGTACTTC CSASGTETLREQYF
TRBD2 - TRBJ2-1 TRBV6-2/TRBV6-3 TGTGCCAGCAGTTACTCAAGGACTAGCGGGAGGTCCTACAATGAGCAGTTCTTC CASSYSRTSGRSYNEQFF
- - TRBJ2-3 TRBV7-2 TGTGCCAGCAGACACTACACAGATACGCAGTATTTT CASRHYTDTQYF